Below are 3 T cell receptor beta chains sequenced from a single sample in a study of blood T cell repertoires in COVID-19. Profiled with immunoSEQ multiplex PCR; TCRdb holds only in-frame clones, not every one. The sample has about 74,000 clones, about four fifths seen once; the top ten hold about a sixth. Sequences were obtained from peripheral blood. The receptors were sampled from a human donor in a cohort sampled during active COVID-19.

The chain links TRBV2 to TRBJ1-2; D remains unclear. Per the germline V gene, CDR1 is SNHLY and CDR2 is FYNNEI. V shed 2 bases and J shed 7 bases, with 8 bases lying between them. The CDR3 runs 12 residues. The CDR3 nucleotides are TGTGCCAGCAGTGAAATATCTCGTGGCTACACCTTC. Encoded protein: CASSEISRGYTF.

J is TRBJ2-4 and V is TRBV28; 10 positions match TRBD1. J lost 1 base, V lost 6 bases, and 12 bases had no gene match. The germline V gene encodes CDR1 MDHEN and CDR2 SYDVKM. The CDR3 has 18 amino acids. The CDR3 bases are TGTGCCAGCAGCCGTCCCGGGACAGGGGTTGGGGCCAAAAACATTCAGTACTTC. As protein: CASSRPGTGVGAKNIQYF.

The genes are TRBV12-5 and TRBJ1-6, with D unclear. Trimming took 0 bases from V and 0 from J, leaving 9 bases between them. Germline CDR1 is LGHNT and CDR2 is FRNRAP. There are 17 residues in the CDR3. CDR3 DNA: TGTGCTAGTGGTTTGGTATCCCAGGCCTCCTATAATTCACCCCTCCACTTT. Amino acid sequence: CASGLVSQASYNSPLHF.